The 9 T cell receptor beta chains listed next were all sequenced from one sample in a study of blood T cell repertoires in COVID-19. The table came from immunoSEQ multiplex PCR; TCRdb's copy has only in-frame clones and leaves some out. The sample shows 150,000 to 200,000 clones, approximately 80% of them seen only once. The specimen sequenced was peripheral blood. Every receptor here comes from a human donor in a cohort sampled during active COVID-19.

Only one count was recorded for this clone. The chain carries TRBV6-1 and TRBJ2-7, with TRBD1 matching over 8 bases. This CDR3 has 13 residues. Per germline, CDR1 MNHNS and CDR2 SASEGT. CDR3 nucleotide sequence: TGTGCCAGCAGTGAATTAAGGGACAGGAAATTCTGTGTC. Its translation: CASSELRDRKFCV.

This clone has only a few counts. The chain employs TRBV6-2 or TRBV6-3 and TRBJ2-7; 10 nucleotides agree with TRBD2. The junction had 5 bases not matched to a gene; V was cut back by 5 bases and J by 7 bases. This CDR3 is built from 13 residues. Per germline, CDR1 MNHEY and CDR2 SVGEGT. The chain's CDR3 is CASSLAGVGEQYF. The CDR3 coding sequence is TGTGCCAGCAGTCTAGCGGGAGTGGGAGAGCAGTACTTC.

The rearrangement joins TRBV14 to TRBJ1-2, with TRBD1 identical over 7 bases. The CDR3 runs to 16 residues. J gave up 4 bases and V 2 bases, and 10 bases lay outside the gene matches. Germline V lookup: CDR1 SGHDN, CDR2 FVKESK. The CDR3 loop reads CASSQTGQTFIYGYTF. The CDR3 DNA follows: TGTGCCAGCAGCCAAACGGGACAGACATTCATCTATGGCTACACCTTC. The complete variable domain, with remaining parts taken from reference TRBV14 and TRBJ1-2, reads EAGVTQFPSHSVIEKGQTVTLRCDPISGHDNLYWYRRVMGKEIKFLLHFVKESKQDESGMPNNRFLAERTGGTYSTLKVQPAELEDSGVYFCASSQTGQTFIYGYTFGSGTRLTVV.

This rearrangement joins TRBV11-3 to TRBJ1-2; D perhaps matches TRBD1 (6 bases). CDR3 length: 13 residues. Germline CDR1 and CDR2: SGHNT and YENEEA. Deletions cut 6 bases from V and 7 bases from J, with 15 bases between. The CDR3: CASSPDRLVGYTF. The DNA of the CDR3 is TGTGCCAGCAGTCCTGACAGGCTCGTTGGCTACACCTTC.

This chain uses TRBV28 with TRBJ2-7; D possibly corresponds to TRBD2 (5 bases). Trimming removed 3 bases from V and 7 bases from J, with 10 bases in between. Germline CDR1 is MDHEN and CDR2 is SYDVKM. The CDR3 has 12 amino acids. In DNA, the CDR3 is TGTGCCAGCAGTTTTTTAGCGCAGGAGCAGTACTTC. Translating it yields CASSFLAQEQYF.

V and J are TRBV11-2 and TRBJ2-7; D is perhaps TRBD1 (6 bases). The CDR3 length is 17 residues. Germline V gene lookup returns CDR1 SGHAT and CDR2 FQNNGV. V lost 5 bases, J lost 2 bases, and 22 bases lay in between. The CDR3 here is CASSRIRGQTGTYEQYF. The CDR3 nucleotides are TGTGCCAGCAGCCGAATCAGGGGACAAACAGGTACCTACGAGCAGTACTTC.

The CDR3, as DNA: TGTGCCACGGAGAAAGAAGGTCAGACCCAGTACTTC. It specifies CATEKEGQTQYF. V usage is TRBV6-7 and J usage is TRBJ2-5; D not certain. TRBV6-7 is an open reading frame whose function is uncertain. V was clipped by 10 bases and J by 6 bases, with 15 bases between them. This CDR3 has 12 residues.

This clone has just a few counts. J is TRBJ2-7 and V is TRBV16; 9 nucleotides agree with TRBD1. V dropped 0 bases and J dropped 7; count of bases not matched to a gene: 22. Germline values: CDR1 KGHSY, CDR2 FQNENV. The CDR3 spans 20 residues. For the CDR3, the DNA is TGTGCCAGCAGCCAATCGGTTTTATACTTCGGCGGGACAGGGAGCGTGGAGCAGTACTTC. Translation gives CASSQSVLYFGGTGSVEQYF.

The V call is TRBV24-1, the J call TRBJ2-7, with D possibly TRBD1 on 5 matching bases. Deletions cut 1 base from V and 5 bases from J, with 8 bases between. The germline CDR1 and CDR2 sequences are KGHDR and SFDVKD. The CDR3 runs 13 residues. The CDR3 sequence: CATSDFSRDEQYF. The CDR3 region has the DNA TGTGCCACCAGTGATTTCTCCAGGGACGAGCAGTACTTC.